The present T cell receptor (beta chain) was sequenced within a study of Graves' ophthalmopathy and Graves' hyperthyroidism. Study-level points and caveats: Researchers report that a 13-signature model separated ophthalmopathy from stable hyperthyroidism, posting around 86% sensitivity and roughly 81% specificity.

This clonotype was recorded many times. Its antigen remains unknown. Uncontrolled infections, other autoimmune diseases, pregnancy or lactation barred patients from enrollment. RNA served as the template for amplifying TCR beta CDR3 regions. A first-round RT-PCR used HTBI primers, followed by a second-round multiplex PCR. TCRdb analysed the multiplex PCR reads with MiXCR anew, one entry per CDR3 protein. The sample has over a million distinct CDR3 sequences; about 40% are singletons. Input material: peripheral blood or thyroid tissue (not recorded which). The sequence was obtained from an adult man with Graves' hyperthyroidism.

The CDR3 coding sequence is TGCAGTGCTAGAGCAAGCGGACAGGGAAGCAATCAGCCCCAGCATTTT. This sequence encodes CSARASGQGSNQPQHF. The chain uses TRBV20-1 and TRBJ1-5, with TRBD1 identical over 8 bases. This CDR3 has 16 amino acids. With V trimmed by 1 base and J by 1 base, 6 bases remained unmatched. Germline V lookup: CDR1 DFQATT, CDR2 SNEGSKA (reference sequence).